Below, one T cell receptor beta chain is given with its context. Its specificity is unknown. V dropped 4 bases and J dropped 4; count of bases not matched to a gene: 12. This CDR3 contains 17 residues. After constant-region reverse-primer amplification, full-length variable regions underwent semi-nested PCR with Nested Universal Primer A. TCRdb re-called the 5' RACE reads through MiXCR, storing one row per CDR3 protein. This table has about 5,300 distinct CDR3 sequences, 36% appearing once. Study-level results: Tumor memory CD4+ T cell TCR gene usage clustered with blood and lymph node memory CD4+ cells and lymph node naive CD4+ cells. Tumor-infiltrating Treg TCR alpha and beta sequences overlapped most with tumor naive CD4+ T cells, then blood naive.

Memory CD4+ cells were defined as CD4+CD45RO+CD25-. What was sequenced was memory CD4+ T cells sorted from blood. Subset in this sample: memory CD4+ T cells, CD4+CD45RO+CD25-. The chain joins TRBV12-3 or TRBV12-4 to TRBJ1-2; 10 bases agree with TRBD1. The sequence came from a female donor with breast cancer. The CDR3 protein is CASSSGVDRGHGYGYTF. The CDR3 nucleotides read TGTGCCAGCAGTTCAGGGGTCGACAGGGGGCATGGCTATGGCTACACCTTC.